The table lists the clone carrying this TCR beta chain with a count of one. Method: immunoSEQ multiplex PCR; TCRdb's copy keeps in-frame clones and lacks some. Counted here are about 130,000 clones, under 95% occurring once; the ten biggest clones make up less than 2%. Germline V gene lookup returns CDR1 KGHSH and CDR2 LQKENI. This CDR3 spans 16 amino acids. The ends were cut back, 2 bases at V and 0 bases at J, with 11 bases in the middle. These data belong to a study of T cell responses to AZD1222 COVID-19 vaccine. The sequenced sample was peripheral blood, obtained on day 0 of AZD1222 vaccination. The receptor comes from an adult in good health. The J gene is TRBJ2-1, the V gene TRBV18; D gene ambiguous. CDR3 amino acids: CASSPVGSSSYNEQFF. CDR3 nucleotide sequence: TGTGCCAGCTCACCAGTTGGAAGCAGCTCCTACAATGAGCAGTTCTTC.